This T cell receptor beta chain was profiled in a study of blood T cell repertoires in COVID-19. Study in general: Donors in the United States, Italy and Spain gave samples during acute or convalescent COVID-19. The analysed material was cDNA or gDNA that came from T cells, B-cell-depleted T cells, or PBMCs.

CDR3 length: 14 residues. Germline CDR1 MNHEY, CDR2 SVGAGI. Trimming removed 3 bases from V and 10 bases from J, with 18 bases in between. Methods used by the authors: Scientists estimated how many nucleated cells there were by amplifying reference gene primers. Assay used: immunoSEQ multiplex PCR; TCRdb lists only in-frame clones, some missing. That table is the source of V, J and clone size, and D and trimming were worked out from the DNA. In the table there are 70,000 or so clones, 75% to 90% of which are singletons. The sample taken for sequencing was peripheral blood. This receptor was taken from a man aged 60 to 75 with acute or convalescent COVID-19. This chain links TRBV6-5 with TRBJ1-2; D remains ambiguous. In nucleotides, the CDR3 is TGTGCCAGCAGTTATTTGGGCCAACGATACGTCTACACCTTC. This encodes CASSYLGQRYVYTF.